These 9 T cell receptor beta chains share one sample of origin, sequenced in a study of early stage breast cancer tumors (dated by TCRdb to about 2017). The method was the immunoSEQ multiplex PCR assay. Imported from immuneACCESS, the table was reduced by TCRdb to in-frame sequences with V and J called. These copies leave out some clones; in studies compared against another copy, an unresolved V gene accounts for under half, and the cause of the remainder is not known. Counted in this sample were 40,000 to 60,000 clones; roughly 80% of them appeared once. The ten most abundant clones make up 1.1% to 1.5% of the sample. The sample was blood. The source is a person aged 45-65 years with breast cancer.

This chain uses TRBV27 with TRBJ2-3; D tentatively fits TRBD1 or TRBD2 (6 bases each). The V and J ends lost 6 bases and 5 bases respectively, with 18 bases between them. The CDR3 loop spans 15 amino acids. Germline V gene sequence: CDR1 MNHEY, CDR2 SMNVEV (reference sequence). The DNA of the CDR3 is TGTGCCAGCAGCCCATGGGGGGCCCAGGGAGATACGCAGTATTTT. Encoded protein: CASSPWGAQGDTQYF.

The chain is built from TRBV7-2 and TRBJ1-2; no firm D call. Looked up from germline, CDR1 is SGHTA and CDR2 is FQGNSA. This CDR3 is 14 amino acids long. V was trimmed by 1 base and J by 4 bases, leaving 10 bases between them. The chain's CDR3 is CASSLDASLYGYTF. CDR3 bases: TGTGCCAGCAGCTTAGATGCCAGCCTCTATGGCTACACCTTC.

V is TRBV18 and J is TRBJ2-7, with unresolved D. V shed 3 bases and J shed 2 bases, with 11 bases lying between them. The CDR3 covers 14 residues. Germline V lookup: CDR1 KGHSH, CDR2 LQKENI. Here the CDR3 DNA reads TGTGCCAGCTCACCCAAAGGGTTTCCCTACGAGCAGTACTTC. Translating it yields CASSPKGFPYEQYF.

The chain recombines TRBV10-3 with TRBJ2-7; 8 nucleotides match TRBD1. The CDR3 loop spans 15 amino acids. Germline assignment: CDR1 ENHRY and CDR2 SYGVKD. The V and J ends lost 0 bases and 3 bases, in that order; junction bases with no gene match: 4. This chain's CDR3 is CAISESTGAGYEQYF. CDR3 nucleotide sequence: TGTGCCATCAGTGAGTCGACAGGGGCAGGCTACGAGCAGTACTTC.

The rearrangement joins TRBV28 to TRBJ1-1; D gene ambiguous. Germline CDR1 reads MDHEN; CDR2 reads SYDVKM. This CDR3 has 14 amino acids. Deletions cut 6 bases from V and 4 bases from J, with 15 bases between. The CDR3 region is CASSIPNWGTEAFF. CDR3 in DNA: TGTGCCAGCAGCATACCAAACTGGGGCACTGAAGCTTTCTTT.

The chain employs TRBV2 and TRBJ1-2; D possibly corresponds to TRBD1 (5 bases). Germline assignment: CDR1 SNHLY and CDR2 FYNNEI. Trimming stripped 7 bases from V and 4 bases from J, with 10 bases between. The CDR3 runs to 12 residues. The CDR3, as DNA: TGTGCCAGCATTGACAGTACCTATGGCTACACCTTC. Translation: CASIDSTYGYTF.

The chain couples TRBV7-2 to TRBJ2-1; 9 bases are a match to TRBD2. Trimming removed 7 bases from V and 4 bases from J; junction bases left unmatched: 14. Germline V lookup: CDR1 SGHTA, CDR2 FQGNSA. The CDR3 covers 17 residues. As DNA, the CDR3 is TGTGCCAGCACCCCGAGGGTTACTAGCGGGCTGTACAATGAGCAGTTCTTC. Translation gives CASTPRVTSGLYNEQFF.

The J gene is TRBJ2-7, the V gene TRBV7-9; D is possibly TRBD2 (6 bases). The V and J ends lost 5 bases and 6 bases respectively, with 14 bases between them. The CDR3 covers 13 residues. Looked up from germline, CDR1 is SEHNR and CDR2 is FQNEAQ (reference sequence). As DNA, the CDR3 is TGTGCCAGCAGCCCTGGGACTGCACGCGAGCAGTACTTC. This sequence encodes CASSPGTAREQYF.

J is TRBJ2-1 and V is TRBV6-1; D ambiguous. This CDR3 contains 15 residues. V was shortened by 2 bases and J by 0 bases, with 8 bases between the two germline ends. Germline V gene lookup returns CDR1 MNHNS and CDR2 SASEGT. CDR3 nucleotides: TGTGCCAGCAGTGAACAGCCTAGCTCCTACAATGAGCAGTTCTTC. This gives the protein CASSEQPSSYNEQFF.